This passage covers 4 T cell receptor beta chains from one sample sequenced in a study of T cells after posttransplantation cyclophosphamide (TCRdb year 2016). Library preparation was by the immunoSEQ multiplex PCR assay. Held by TCRdb, this immuneACCESS table contains in-frame sequences only and omits some clones. Under half of the omission traces to an unresolved V gene where checked; the cause of the rest is unknown. This sample gives 3,900 or so clones in total; 62% of them show up just once. The ten largest clones take up roughly 25% of the sample. Sequencing was done on a sample of memory CD8+ T cells sorted from blood. The receptors were gathered from a man between 25 and 39 years old in good health and a related stem cell transplant donor.

The chain uses TRBV6-1 and TRBJ1-6, with D unresolved. The CDR3 is 15 residues long. V was trimmed by 6 bases and J by 7 bases, leaving 16 bases between them. The germline V gene encodes CDR1 MNHNS and CDR2 SASEGT. For the CDR3, the DNA is TGTGCCAGCAGCAGTCGAACTATGAGAAATTCACCCCTCCACTTT. This sequence encodes CASSSRTMRNSPLHF.

V usage is TRBV6-6 and J usage is TRBJ1-2; TRBD1 matches at 7 bases. With 0 bases clipped from V and 7 bases from J, the junction kept 2 bases outside the gene matches. CDR3 length: 13 residues. Germline V gives CDR1 MNHNY, CDR2 SVGAGI (reference sequence). CDR3 DNA: TGTGCCAGCAGTTACTCTTCAGGGGGTGGCTACACCTTC. This gives the protein CASSYSSGGGYTF.

This clone was detected a few times. The chain recombines TRBV5-1 with TRBJ2-1, with 11 bases aligning to TRBD2. Germline assignment: CDR1 SGHRS and CDR2 YFSETQ. V was pared by 2 bases and J by 7 bases, with 11 bases of the junction left unmatched. The CDR3 runs to 17 residues. Written as DNA, the CDR3 is TGCGCCAGCAGCTTTCCATCGACTAGCGGGGACCCTAATGAGCAGTTCTTC. Protein: CASSFPSTSGDPNEQFF.

This chain uses TRBV19 with TRBJ1-1; D perhaps matches TRBD1 (5 bases). Germline lookup yields CDR1 LNHDA and CDR2 SQIVND (reference sequence). The CDR3 is made up of 13 amino acids. V lost 10 bases, J lost 1 base, and 13 bases lay in between. The CDR3 here is CATLRRENTEAFF. In DNA form, the CDR3 reads TGTGCCACCTTACGCAGGGAGAACACTGAAGCTTTCTTT.